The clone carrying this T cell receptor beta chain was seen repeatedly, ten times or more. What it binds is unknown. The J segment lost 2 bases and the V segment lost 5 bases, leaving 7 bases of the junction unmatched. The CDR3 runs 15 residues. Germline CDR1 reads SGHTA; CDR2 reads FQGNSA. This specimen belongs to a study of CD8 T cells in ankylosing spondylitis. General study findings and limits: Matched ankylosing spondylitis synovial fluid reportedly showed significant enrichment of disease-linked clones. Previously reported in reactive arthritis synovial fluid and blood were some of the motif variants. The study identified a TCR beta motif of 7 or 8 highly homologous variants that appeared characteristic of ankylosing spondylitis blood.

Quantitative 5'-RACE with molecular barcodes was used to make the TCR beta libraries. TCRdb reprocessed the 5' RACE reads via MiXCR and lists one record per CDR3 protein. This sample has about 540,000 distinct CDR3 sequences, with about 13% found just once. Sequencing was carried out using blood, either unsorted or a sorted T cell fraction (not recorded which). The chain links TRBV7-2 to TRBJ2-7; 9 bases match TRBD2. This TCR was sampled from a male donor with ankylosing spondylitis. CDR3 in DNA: TGTGCCAGCAGCCTTAGCGGGAGCCGAACCTACGAGCAGTACTTC. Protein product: CASSLSGSRTYEQYF.